This TCR beta chain was captured by sequencing in a study of shared clonotypes between healthy human individuals. Data came from immunoSEQ multiplex PCR; TCRdb stores just in-frame clones and leaves some out. Of some 2,100,000 clones detected, under 97% appear once; the ten largest clones hold around 0.13%. Of note for this clone: No antigen is known for it.

Trimming stripped 7 bases from V and 4 bases from J, with 14 bases between. The CDR3 is 15 residues long. Germline V gives CDR1 LNHDA, CDR2 SQIVND (reference sequence). Study outcomes and limitations: A handful of donors showed sharing of approximately 4.7% of naive CD4 clonotypes. Apart from blood, nothing was sampled; tissue repertoires likely differ.

The sequencing input was naive CD4+ T cells sorted from blood. As to subset: CD45RA+ positively selected. The sequence derives from a man between 18 and 29 years old in good health. V and J are TRBV19 and TRBJ1-6; D call uncertain. This CDR3 is CASTVQGRYNSPLHF. The CDR3 region has the DNA TGTGCCAGTACTGTACAAGGACGGTATAATTCACCCCTCCACTTT.